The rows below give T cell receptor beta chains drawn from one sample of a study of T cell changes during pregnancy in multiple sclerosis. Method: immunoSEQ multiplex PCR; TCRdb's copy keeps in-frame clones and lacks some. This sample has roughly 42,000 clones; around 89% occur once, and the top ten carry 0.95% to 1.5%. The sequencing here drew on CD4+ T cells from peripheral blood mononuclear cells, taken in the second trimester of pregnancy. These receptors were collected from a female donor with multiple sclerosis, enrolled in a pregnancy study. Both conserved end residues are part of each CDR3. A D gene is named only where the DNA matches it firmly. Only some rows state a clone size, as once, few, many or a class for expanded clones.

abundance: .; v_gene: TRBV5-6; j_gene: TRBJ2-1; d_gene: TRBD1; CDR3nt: TGTGCCAGCAGCTGGGACAGGGGTGAGCAGTTCTTC; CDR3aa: CASSWDRGEQFF
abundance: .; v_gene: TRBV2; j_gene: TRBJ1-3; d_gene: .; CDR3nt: TGTGCCAGCTCGCAGGGTGGAAACACCATATATTTT; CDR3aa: CASSQGGNTIYF
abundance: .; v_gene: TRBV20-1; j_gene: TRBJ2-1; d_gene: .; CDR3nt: TGCAGTGCGACTAGACTTGAGCAGTTCTTC; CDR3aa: CSATRLEQFF
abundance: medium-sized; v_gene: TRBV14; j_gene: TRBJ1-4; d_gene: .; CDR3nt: TGTGCCAGCAGCCAAATCGGCAGGGCAAAGGAAAAACTGTTTTTT; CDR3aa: CASSQIGRAKEKLFF
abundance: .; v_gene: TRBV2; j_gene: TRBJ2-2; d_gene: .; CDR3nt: TGTGCCAGCAACATGGGAGCCGGGGAGCTGTTTTTT; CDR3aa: CASNMGAGELFF
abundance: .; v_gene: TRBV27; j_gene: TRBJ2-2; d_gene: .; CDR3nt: TGTGCCAGCAGCCGACAGGTTACGAACACCGGGGAGCTGTTTTTT; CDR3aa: CASSRQVTNTGELFF
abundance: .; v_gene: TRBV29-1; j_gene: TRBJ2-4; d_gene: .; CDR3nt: TGCAGCGTTGCAGGGGTTCTGGCCAAAAACATTCAGTACTTC; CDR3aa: CSVAGVLAKNIQYF
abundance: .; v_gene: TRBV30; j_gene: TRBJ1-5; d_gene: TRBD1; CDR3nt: TGTGCCTGGAGTAAGTCTCCGGGGACAGGCAATCAGCCCCAGCATTTT; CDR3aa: CAWSKSPGTGNQPQHF
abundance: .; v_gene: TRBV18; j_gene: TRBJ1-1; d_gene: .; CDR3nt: TGTGCCAGCTCTCGCACCTTTGGGGGGGCGATCAACACTGAAGCTTTCTTT; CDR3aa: CASSRTFGGAINTEAFF
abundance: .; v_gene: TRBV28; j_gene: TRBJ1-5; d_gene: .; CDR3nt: TGTGCCAGCAGTCTTCGGGTAATGTATCCCCAGCATTTT; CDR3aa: CASSLRVMYPQHF
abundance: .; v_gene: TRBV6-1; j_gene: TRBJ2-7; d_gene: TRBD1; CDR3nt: TGTGCCAGCAGTGGGAGAGGGACAGGATACGAGCAGTACTTC; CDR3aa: CASSGRGTGYEQYF
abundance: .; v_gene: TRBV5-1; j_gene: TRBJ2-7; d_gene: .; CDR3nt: TGCGCCAGCAGACTATACGGTCGGGGGAGAGGTGGCGAGCAGTACTTC; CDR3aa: CASRLYGRGRGGEQYF
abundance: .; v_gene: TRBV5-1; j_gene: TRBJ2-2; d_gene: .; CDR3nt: TGCGCCAGCAGCTACAGGGAGAACACCGGGGAGCTGTTTTTT; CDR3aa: CASSYRENTGELFF
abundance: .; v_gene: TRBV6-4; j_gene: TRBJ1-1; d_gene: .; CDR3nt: TGTGCCAGCAGGGAGGAGACTTTGAACACTGAAGCTTTCTTT; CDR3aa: CASREETLNTEAFF
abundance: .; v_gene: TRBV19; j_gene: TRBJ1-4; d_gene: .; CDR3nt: TGTGCCAGTAGTCCCTGGACACGAACTAATGAAAAACTGTTTTTT; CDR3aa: CASSPWTRTNEKLFF
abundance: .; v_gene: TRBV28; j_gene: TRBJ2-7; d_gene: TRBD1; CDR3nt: TGTGCCAGCAGTCCCCTCCAGGACAGGGGCTACGAGCAGTACTTC; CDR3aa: CASSPLQDRGYEQYF
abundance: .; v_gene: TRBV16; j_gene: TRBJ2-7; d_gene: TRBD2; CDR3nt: TGTGCCAGCAGCCCCGGGACTAGCGGGAGTCGGGCCAGCTCCTACGAGCAGTACTTC; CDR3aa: CASSPGTSGSRASSYEQYF
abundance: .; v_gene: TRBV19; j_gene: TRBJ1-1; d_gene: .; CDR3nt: TGTGCCAGTATCAAGGAGGGATACACTGAAGCTTTCTTT; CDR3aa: CASIKEGYTEAFF
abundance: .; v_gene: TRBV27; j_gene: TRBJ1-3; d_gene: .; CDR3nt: TGTGCCACTCACGACCTTTCAGGGTTCTCTGGAAACACCATATATTTT; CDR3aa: CATHDLSGFSGNTIYF
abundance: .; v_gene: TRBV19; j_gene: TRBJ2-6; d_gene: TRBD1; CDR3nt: TGTGCCAGTAGTTCCCGACAGGGGGCAGGTGGGGCCAACGTCCTGACTTTC; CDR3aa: CASSSRQGAGGANVLTF
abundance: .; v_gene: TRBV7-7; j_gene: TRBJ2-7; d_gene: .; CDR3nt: TGTGCTAGCAGCTTAGATCTTAGTAACGAGCAGTACTTC; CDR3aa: CASSLDLSNEQYF
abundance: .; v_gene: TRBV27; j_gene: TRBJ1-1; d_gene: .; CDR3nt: TGTGCCAGCAGGTCCAGGGGGAACACTGAAGCTTTCTTT; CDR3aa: CASRSRGNTEAFF
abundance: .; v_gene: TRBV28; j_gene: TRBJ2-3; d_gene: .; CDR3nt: TGTGCCAGCAGTTTTCTTCGACAGAGTTCGCAGTATTTT; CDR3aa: CASSFLRQSSQYF
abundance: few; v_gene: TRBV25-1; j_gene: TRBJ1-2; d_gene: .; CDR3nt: TGTGCCAGCAGTGAATCGGGGGTCAACTATGGCTACACCTTC; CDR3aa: CASSESGVNYGYTF
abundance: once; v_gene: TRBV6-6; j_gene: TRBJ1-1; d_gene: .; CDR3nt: TGTGCCAGCAGACAGGGCGGCTTT; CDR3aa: CASRQGGF
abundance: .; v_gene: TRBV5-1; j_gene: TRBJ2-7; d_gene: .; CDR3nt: TGCGCCAGCAGCTCGCCTACCTACGAGCAGTACTTC; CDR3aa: CASSSPTYEQYF
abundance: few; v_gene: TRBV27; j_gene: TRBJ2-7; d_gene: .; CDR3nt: TGTGCCAGCAGTCCCCTTGGACACAGAGAGCAGTACTTC; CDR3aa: CASSPLGHREQYF
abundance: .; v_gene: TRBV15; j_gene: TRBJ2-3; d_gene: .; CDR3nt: TGTGCCACCCGTGCTGCGGGGGCCGGGGATACGCAGTATTTT; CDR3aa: CATRAAGAGDTQYF
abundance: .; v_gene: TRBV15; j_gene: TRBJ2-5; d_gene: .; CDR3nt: TGTGCCACCAGCAGAGATATAAGCCAGGGCCAAGAGACCCAGTACTTC; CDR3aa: CATSRDISQGQETQYF
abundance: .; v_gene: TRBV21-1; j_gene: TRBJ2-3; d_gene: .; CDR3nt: TGTGCCAGCAGGGGACAACCCACAGATACGCAGTATTTT; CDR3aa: CASRGQPTDTQYF
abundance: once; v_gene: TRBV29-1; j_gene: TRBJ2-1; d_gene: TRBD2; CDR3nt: TGCAGCGTCTTTAGCGGGCCCCCCCGATACAATGAGCAGTTCTTC; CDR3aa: CSVFSGPPRYNEQFF
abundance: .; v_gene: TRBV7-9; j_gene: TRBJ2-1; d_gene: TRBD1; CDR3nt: TGTGCCAGCAGCTTAGGACAGGGGGCTAGCAATGAGCAGTTCTTC; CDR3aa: CASSLGQGASNEQFF
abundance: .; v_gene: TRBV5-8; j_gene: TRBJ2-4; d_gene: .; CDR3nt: TGTGCCAGCAGTTACAGGGCCCCCGGGGTAAACATTCAGTACTTC; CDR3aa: CASSYRAPGVNIQYF
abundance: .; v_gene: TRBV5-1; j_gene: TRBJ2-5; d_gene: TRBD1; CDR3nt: TGCGCCAGCAGGTCCGGGACAGGGGGCCCGGAGACCCAGTACTTC; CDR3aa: CASRSGTGGPETQYF